The rows below give T cell receptor beta chains drawn from one sample of a study of technical replicates of blood from a handful of donors. Measured with immunoSEQ multiplex PCR; TCRdb has only the in-frame clones, and not every one. This table holds about 79,000 clones, under 95% found once. The sample consisted of T cells isolated from PBMCs. Receptors were obtained from a human donor in good health. The CDR3 runs from the conserved cysteine through the conserved F or W. Each record gives: V gene, D gene, J gene, clone size, CDR3 protein, CDR3 DNA. The D gene is left open where the match is weak. Where a row states a size, it is once, few, many or the class of an expanded clone; other rows omit it.

TRBV29-1,TRBD1,TRBJ1-1,NA,CSVEGTGNTEAFF,TGCAGCGTTGAAGGGACAGGGAACACTGAAGCTTTCTTT
TRBV2,TRBD2,TRBJ2-7,NA,CASSDRTSGAIRGEQYF,TGTGCCAGCAGTGACAGGACTAGCGGGGCCATCCGGGGCGAGCAGTACTTC
TRBV4-1,TRBD2,TRBJ2-5,NA,CASSLRLAGDGETQYF,TGCGCCAGCAGCCTTCGACTAGCGGGAGACGGAGAGACCCAGTACTTC
TRBV5-4,NA,TRBJ2-2,NA,CASSLGDRNTGELFF,TGTGCCAGCAGCTTGGGCGACAGAAACACCGGGGAGCTGTTTTTT
TRBV5-5,TRBD1,TRBJ2-7,NA,CASSTGTGSYEQYF,TGTGCCAGCAGCACCGGGACAGGCTCCTACGAGCAGTACTTC
TRBV4-1,NA,TRBJ1-2,NA,CASSQEGASYGYTF,TGCGCCAGCAGCCAAGAGGGGGCCTCTTATGGCTACACCTTC
TRBV28,TRBD1,TRBJ1-2,NA,CASRLTGTGILGGYTF,TGTGCCAGCAGATTAACCGGGACAGGGATTCTGGGTGGCTACACCTTC
TRBV19,NA,TRBJ2-5,NA,CASSIGLGTQETQYF,TGTGCCAGTAGTATCGGGTTAGGCACGCAAGAGACCCAGTACTTC
TRBV10-3,TRBD1,TRBJ1-2,NA,CAISGTGDYGYTF,TGTGCCATCAGTGGGACAGGGGACTATGGCTACACCTTC
TRBV11-2,NA,TRBJ2-7,NA,CASSLSSYEQYF,TGTGCCAGCAGCCTTAGCTCCTACGAGCAGTACTTC
TRBV29-1,NA,TRBJ2-1,few,CSVVGRGSYNEQFF,TGCAGCGTTGTGGGCAGGGGAAGTTACAATGAGCAGTTCTTC
TRBV6-1,TRBD1,TRBJ1-2,NA,CASSETPGQWANYGYTF,TGTGCCAGCAGTGAGACGCCGGGACAGTGGGCTAACTATGGCTACACCTTC
TRBV30,TRBD1,TRBJ1-2,NA,CAWRTPGTGHRYGYTF,TGTGCCTGGAGGACTCCCGGGACAGGGCATAGGTATGGCTACACCTTC
TRBV11-2,TRBD2,TRBJ2-1,NA,CASSSQTALAGRSYNEQFF,TGTGCCAGCAGCTCGCAGACGGCTCTAGCGGGAAGGTCCTACAATGAGCAGTTCTTC
TRBV7-9,NA,TRBJ2-7,NA,CASSSGAVEQYF,TGTGCCAGCAGCTCCGGTGCCGTCGAGCAGTACTTC
TRBV6-5,NA,TRBJ1-2,NA,CASSPTRQAYYGYTF,TGTGCCAGCAGCCCAACCCGACAGGCATACTATGGCTACACCTTC
TRBV5-5,TRBD1,TRBJ1-3,NA,CASNEQGNSGNTIYF,TGTGCCAGCAACGAACAGGGGAACTCTGGAAACACCATATATTTT
TRBV5-1,NA,TRBJ2-1,NA,CASSLGAGQVGNEQFF,TGCGCCAGCAGCTTGGGAGCGGGACAGGTTGGCAATGAGCAGTTCTTC
TRBV28,TRBD1,TRBJ1-2,NA,CASSSGGQGAGGYTF,TGTGCCAGCAGTTCGGGGGGACAGGGGGCCGGTGGCTACACCTTC
TRBV15,NA,TRBJ2-7,NA,CATSAGFSYEQYF,TGTGCCACCAGTGCAGGGTTCTCCTACGAGCAGTACTTC
TRBV15,NA,TRBJ1-5,NA,CATSREAGNQPQHF,TGTGCCACCAGCAGAGAGGCAGGGAATCAGCCCCAGCATTTT
TRBV28,TRBD1,TRBJ1-1,NA,CASSPQGAGAFF,TGTGCCAGCAGCCCACAGGGGGCGGGGGCTTTCTTT
TRBV6-6,TRBD1,TRBJ1-1,NA,CASSYSGTGENTEAFF,TGTGCCAGCAGTTACTCGGGGACAGGGGAGAACACTGAAGCTTTCTTT
TRBV29-1,NA,TRBJ2-7,once,CSVGPSEPYEQYF,TGCAGCGTTGGCCCTAGCGAACCCTACGAGCAGTACTTC
TRBV6-1,TRBD1,TRBJ2-1,NA,CASSERTGTGYNEQFF,TGTGCCAGCAGTGAGAGAACCGGGACAGGGTACAATGAGCAGTTCTTC
TRBV27,NA,TRBJ2-7,NA,CASSFRGTYEQYF,TGTGCCAGCAGTTTCAGGGGAACCTACGAGCAGTACTTC